The 8 T cell receptor beta chains below were found in one sample sequenced in a study of T-cell reconstitution after alpha-beta-depleted transplantation in children. Unique molecular identifiers were incorporated during preparation of the TCRbeta library. TCRdb recomputed calls from the PCR reads with MiXCR, one row per CDR3 protein. Among fewer than 700,000 distinct CDR3 sequences listed, 10% to 15% were seen once. The specimen comprised PBMCs, mostly from graft donor cells, sampled 360 days after TCRalphabeta/CD19-depleted stem cell transplant. The receptors were gathered from a male patient younger than 18 who had a stem cell transplant for acute myeloid leukemia, so the T cells may come from the graft donor.

This chain connects TRBV6-2 or TRBV6-3 to TRBJ2-1; no definite D call. CDR3 length: 15 amino acids. The germline V gene has CDR1 MNHEY and CDR2 SVGEGT. The V gene lost 5 bases and the J gene lost 10 bases, with 21 bases spanning the gap. CDR3 in amino acids: CASSDPLESLREQFF. Here the CDR3 DNA reads TGTGCCAGCAGTGACCCCTTAGAATCCCTCCGGGAGCAGTTCTTC.

The J gene is TRBJ1-3, the V gene TRBV5-1; the D gene is possibly TRBD1 (6 bases). Germline CDR1 reads SGHRS; CDR2 reads YFSETQ. Trimming pared 4 bases from V and 2 bases from J, leaving 16 bases between. This CDR3 region has 16 residues. In DNA form, the CDR3 reads TGCGCCAGCAGCCTTGGGCGTACAGGGCCTGGAAACACCATATATTTT. Amino acids: CASSLGRTGPGNTIYF.

This rearrangement joins TRBV7-8 to TRBJ2-7; no definite D call. The CDR3 is made up of 16 amino acids. Trimming pared 5 bases from V and 2 bases from J, leaving 19 bases between. The germline V gene has CDR1 SGHVS and CDR2 FQNEAQ. CDR3 region: CASSPLSGQGTYEQYF. The DNA of the CDR3 is TGTGCCAGCAGCCCCTTGTCCGGCCAAGGGACCTACGAGCAGTACTTC.

The chain carries TRBV4-3 and TRBJ2-7; D gene unclear. CDR1 and CDR2 from the germline V gene are LGHNA and YSLEER. The V and J ends lost 4 bases and 0 bases respectively, with 10 bases between them. The CDR3 runs 14 residues. CDR3 DNA sequence: TGCGCCAGCAGCCCTGAGACGGTCTCCTACGAGCAGTACTTC. It specifies CASSPETVSYEQYF.

The V call is TRBV28, the J call TRBJ1-5; 7 nucleotides agree with TRBD1. The CDR3 contains 15 residues. The germline V gene encodes CDR1 MDHEN and CDR2 SYDVKM. J gave up 1 base and V 11 bases, and 11 bases lay outside the gene matches. The CDR3 sequence is CASSAGGQSNQPQHF. CDR3 DNA sequence: TGTGCCTCGTCTGCGGGGGGACAGAGCAATCAGCCCCAGCATTTT. The full variable domain, its missing parts supplied by reference TRBV28 and TRBJ1-5, is DVKVTQSSRYLVKRTGEKVFLECVQDMDHENMFWYRQDPGLGLRLIYFSYDVKMKEKGDIPEGYSVSREKKERFSLILESASTNQTSMYLCASSAGGQSNQPQHFGDGTRLSIL.

The gene calls are TRBV7-8 and TRBJ1-5; D may be TRBD1 (6 bases). Looked up from germline, CDR1 is SGHVS and CDR2 is FQNEAQ. V gave up 5 bases and J gave up 7 bases, with 18 bases separating them. This CDR3 is built from 15 residues. DNA of the CDR3: TGTGCCAGCAGCACGCTTCAGGGGTTCCGGCAGCCCCAGCATTTT. This codes for CASSTLQGFRQPQHF.

This clonotype has a count of ten or more. The chain recombines TRBV7-8 with TRBJ2-2; 10 bases match TRBD1. V lost 5 bases, J lost 5 bases, and 11 bases stayed unmatched. The V gene's germline CDR1 is SGHVS and CDR2 FQNEAQ. CDR3 length: 17 amino acids. CDR3 DNA sequence: TGTGCCAGCAGCCCCAGGACAGGGGGGGATTGGACCGGGGAGCTGTTTTTT. Its protein is CASSPRTGGDWTGELFF.

V gene TRBV6-5 combines with J gene TRBJ2-7; a possible D gene is TRBD1 (7 bases). Germline CDR1 is MNHEY and CDR2 is SVGAGI. There are 15 residues in the CDR3. V shed 0 bases and J shed 2 bases, with 11 bases lying between them. DNA for the CDR3: TGTGCCAGCAGTTACTCGGAGGGGGCTCCCTACGAGCAGTACTTC. Translating gives CASSYSEGAPYEQYF.